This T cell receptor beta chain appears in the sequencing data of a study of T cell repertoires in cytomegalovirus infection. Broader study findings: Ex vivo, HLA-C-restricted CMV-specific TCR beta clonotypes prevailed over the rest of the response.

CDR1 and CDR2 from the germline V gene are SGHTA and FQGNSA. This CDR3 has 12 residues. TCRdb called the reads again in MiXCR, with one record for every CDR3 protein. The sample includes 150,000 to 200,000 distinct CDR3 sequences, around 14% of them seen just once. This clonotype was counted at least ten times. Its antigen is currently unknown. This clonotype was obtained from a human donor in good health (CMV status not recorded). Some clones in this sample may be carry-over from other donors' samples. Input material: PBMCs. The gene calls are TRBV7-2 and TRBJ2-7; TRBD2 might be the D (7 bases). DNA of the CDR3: TGTGCTTCCGGGGGGCGGAACTACGAGCAGTACTTC. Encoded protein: CASGGRNYEQYF.